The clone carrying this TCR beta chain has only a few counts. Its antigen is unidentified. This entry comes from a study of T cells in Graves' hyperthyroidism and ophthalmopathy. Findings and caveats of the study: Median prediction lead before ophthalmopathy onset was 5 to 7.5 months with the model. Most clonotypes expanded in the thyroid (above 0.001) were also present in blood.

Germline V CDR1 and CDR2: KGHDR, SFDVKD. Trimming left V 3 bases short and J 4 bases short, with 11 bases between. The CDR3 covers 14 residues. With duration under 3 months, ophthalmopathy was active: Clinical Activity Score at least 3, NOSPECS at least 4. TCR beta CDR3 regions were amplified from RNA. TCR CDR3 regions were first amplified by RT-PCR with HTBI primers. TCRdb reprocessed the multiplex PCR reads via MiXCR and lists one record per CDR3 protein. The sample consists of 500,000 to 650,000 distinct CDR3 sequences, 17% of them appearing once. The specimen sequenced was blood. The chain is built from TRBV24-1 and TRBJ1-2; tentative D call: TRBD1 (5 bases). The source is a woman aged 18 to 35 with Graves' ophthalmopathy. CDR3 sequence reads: CATSDAGQVYGYTF. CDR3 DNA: TGTGCCACCAGTGATGCCGGACAAGTCTATGGCTACACCTTC.